This is a list of T cell receptor beta chains from one sample in a study of OX40 agonist ivuxolimab in advanced cancers. Repertoires were generated with immunoSEQ multiplex PCR, while TCRdb's copy carries only in-frame clones and drops some. The table includes tens of thousands of clones, around 87% detected once. This material consisted of CD4+ or CD8+ T cells sorted from blood, taken in a trial of the OX40 agonist ivuxolimab. The source of these receptors is an adult with an advanced solid tumor such as melanoma, head and neck, liver or kidney cancer. The CDR3 runs from the conserved cysteine through the conserved F or W. The order of the fields is J gene, V gene, clone size, CDR3 length, CDR3 protein. Not every row has a clone size; where given, it reads once, few, many or a size class.

TRBJ2-2 | TRBV11-3 | once | 13 | CASSLGQPGELFF
TRBJ1-3 | TRBV11-2 | once | 14 | CASSLAPSGNTIYF
TRBJ1-6 | TRBV19 | once | 13 | CASTRGYNSPLHF
TRBJ2-5 | TRBV5-6 | NA | 15 | CASSSEGRSRETQYF
TRBJ2-7 | TRBV6-5 | NA | 13 | CASRLGLVGEQYF
TRBJ2-3 | TRBV29-1 | NA | 14 | CSVDLLIQADTQYF
TRBJ1-6 | TRBV6-6 | few | 16 | CASSYEQGINNSPLHF
TRBJ2-3 | TRBV7-2 | NA | 16 | CASSSFGDGLKDTQYF
TRBJ2-6 | TRBV10-1 | NA | 16 | CASSESTGARANVLTF
TRBJ1-1 | TRBV28 | NA | 12 | CASSLLGGEAFF
TRBJ1-6 | TRBV6-5 | NA | 15 | CASSYSGTVNSPLHF
TRBJ2-3 | TRBV7-9 | once | 15 | CASRLGQLGTDTQYF
TRBJ1-5 | TRBV19 | NA | 13 | CASSKEISQPQHF
TRBJ1-1 | TRBV7-2 | few | 13 | CASSLGQNTEAFF
TRBJ2-1 | TRBV5-4 | NA | 12 | CASSLPAGKQFF
TRBJ1-2 | TRBV11-2 | few | 15 | CASSSLLDRSRGYTF
TRBJ2-5 | TRBV12-1 | NA | 16 | CASSFLASGGRETQYF
TRBJ2-7 | TRBV11-1 | NA | 15 | CASSLGSSLPYEQYF
TRBJ1-4 | TRBV5-1 | NA | 14 | CASSSPSSGEKLFF
TRBJ2-7 | TRBV19 | NA | 15 | CASIPDSTLSYEQYF
TRBJ2-7 | TRBV5-1 | once | 12 | CASSSTAYEQYF
TRBJ2-7 | TRBV6-5 | NA | 14 | CASSSRQPPYEQYF
TRBJ2-1 | TRBV7-2 | once | 14 | CASSLARQPPEQFF
TRBJ2-7 | TRBV5-5 | NA | 13 | CASSRGRTYEQYF
TRBJ1-3 | TRBV29-1 | NA | 13 | CSVVYSSGNTIYF
TRBJ1-2 | TRBV7-2 | NA | 16 | CASSLTRQMRTIDYTF
TRBJ2-7 | TRBV4-1 | NA | 15 | CASSDRLAVKGEQYF
TRBJ1-1 | TRBV5-1 | NA | 14 | CASSLQGMNTEAFF
TRBJ2-2 | TRBV6-5 | once | 15 | CASISSRGNTGELFF
TRBJ2-7 | TRBV5-1 | NA | 16 | CASSLAPGTGNYEQYF
TRBJ2-7 | TRBV25-1 | NA | 14 | CASSRAGTAYEQYF
TRBJ2-1 | TRBV5-1 | once | 14 | CASSLGLAGGEQFF
TRBJ1-2 | TRBV21-1 | once | 16 | CASSKADPGGRGGYTF
TRBJ2-3 | TRBV11-2 | NA | 15 | CASSLRGSSTDTQYF
TRBJ2-7 | TRBV6-5 | NA | 15 | CASSSRLAGSYEQYF
TRBJ2-7 | TRBV19 | NA | 15 | CASSSLAGISYEQYF
TRBJ1-3 | TRBV30 | NA | 15 | CAWSRSTGRGNTIYF
TRBJ2-5 | TRBV7-8 | NA | 11 | CAPPQGETQYF
TRBJ1-2 | TRBV7-7 | NA | 16 | CASSSKITGVFDGYTF
TRBJ1-5 | TRBV10-3 | NA | 15 | CAIKRGGDGNQPQHF
TRBJ2-7 | TRBV11-2 | NA | 14 | CASSPPITGSEQYF
TRBJ2-7 | TRBV6-5 | NA | 13 | CASSYQSYYEQYF
TRBJ2-7 | TRBV6-6 | NA | 16 | CASAGTPFTSSYEQYF
TRBJ2-5 | TRBV5-4 | NA | 14 | CASSLERRGETQYF
TRBJ2-7 | TRBV6-1 | NA | 16 | CASSVVGQAFSYEQYF
TRBJ1-1 | TRBV18 | NA | 13 | CASSPNQGTEAFF
TRBJ1-1 | TRBV6-5 | NA | 14 | CASSYGDRNTEAFF
TRBJ2-1 | TRBV7-2 | NA | 13 | CASSLRTSNEQFF
TRBJ1-2 | TRBV7-2 | NA | 13 | CASSPDRGRGYTF
TRBJ1-2 | TRBV6-5 | NA | 11 | CASTPGYGYTF
TRBJ2-1 | TRBV19 | NA | 12 | CASRARANEQFF
TRBJ2-7 | TRBV11-1 | NA | 14 | CASRPTGGGPEQYF
TRBJ1-6 | TRBV14 | NA | 14 | CASRWGSYNSPLHF
TRBJ1-2 | TRBV7-8 | NA | 18 | CASSLNRQNFLYFYGYTF
TRBJ2-3 | TRBV14 | once | 20 | CASSQDNRRGASPFTDTQYF
TRBJ2-3 | TRBV5-1 | NA | 16 | CASSLYTGQPLDTQYF